These T cell receptor beta chains were read from a single sample in a study of blood T cell repertoires in COVID-19. Assay: immunoSEQ multiplex PCR; the TCRdb copy retains only in-frame clones and omits some. The sample carries 150,000 or so clones, 77% recorded once. Sequencing used peripheral blood. These receptors were taken from a woman between 45 and 60 years old with active or convalescent COVID-19. Each CDR3 is given with its conserved first and last residue. Each record gives: CDR3 protein, CDR3 DNA, D gene, clone size, J gene, V gene. The D gene is left open where the match is weak. Clone size is shown for a subset of rows, as once, few, many or a class of expanded clone.

CDR3 protein: CASSQDEGSYNSPLHF; CDR3 DNA: TGTGCCAGCAGCCAAGATGAGGGCTCCTATAATTCACCCCTCCACTTT; D gene: .; clone size: .; J gene: TRBJ1-6; V gene: TRBV4-2
CDR3 protein: CASSLREGGQQFF; CDR3 DNA: TGTGCCAGCAGCCTGAGGGAAGGCGGACAGCAGTTCTTC; D gene: .; clone size: .; J gene: TRBJ2-1; V gene: TRBV7-2
CDR3 protein: CASSPPSSVNEQFF; CDR3 DNA: TGTGCCAGCTCACCACCGTCTAGCGTCAATGAGCAGTTCTTC; D gene: .; clone size: .; J gene: TRBJ2-1; V gene: TRBV18
CDR3 protein: CASSLVQGHEQYF; CDR3 DNA: TGTGCCAGCAGTTTGGTACAGGGGCACGAGCAGTACTTC; D gene: TRBD1; clone size: .; J gene: TRBJ2-7; V gene: TRBV27
CDR3 protein: CASSFGRDHQPQHF; CDR3 DNA: TGTGCCAGCAGCTTTGGCAGGGATCATCAGCCCCAGCATTTT; D gene: .; clone size: .; J gene: TRBJ1-5; V gene: TRBV5-6
CDR3 protein: CASRPETRGGYTF; CDR3 DNA: TGCGCCAGCAGACCCGAAACGCGGGGGGGCTACACCTTC; D gene: .; clone size: few; J gene: TRBJ1-2; V gene: TRBV5-1
CDR3 protein: CASSGLAVREQFF; CDR3 DNA: TGTGCCAGTTCTGGACTAGCGGTTAGGGAGCAGTTCTTC; D gene: TRBD2; clone size: .; J gene: TRBJ2-1; V gene: TRBV2
CDR3 protein: CASSQEPPGGGTEAFF; CDR3 DNA: TGCGCCAGCAGCCAGGAACCGCCAGGGGGAGGCACTGAAGCTTTCTTT; D gene: TRBD1; clone size: .; J gene: TRBJ1-1; V gene: TRBV4-3
CDR3 protein: CASSPSRQEAPNQPQHF; CDR3 DNA: TGTGCCAGCAGCCCGAGTCGTCAGGAGGCCCCCAATCAGCCCCAGCATTTT; D gene: .; clone size: .; J gene: TRBJ1-5; V gene: TRBV4-2
CDR3 protein: CASSLRTVSGNTIYF; CDR3 DNA: TGTGCCAGCAGCCTCCGGACAGTCTCTGGAAACACCATATATTTT; D gene: .; clone size: .; J gene: TRBJ1-3; V gene: TRBV4-2
CDR3 protein: CASSYGATSETQYF; CDR3 DNA: TGTGCCAGCAGTTACGGGGCGACCTCGGAGACCCAGTACTTC; D gene: .; clone size: few; J gene: TRBJ2-5; V gene: TRBV6-5
CDR3 protein: CASSNILPGAEAFF; CDR3 DNA: TGTGCCAGTAGCAATATTCTCCCGGGGGCTGAAGCTTTCTTT; D gene: .; clone size: once; J gene: TRBJ1-1; V gene: TRBV19
CDR3 protein: CASSLGGGHKAETQYF; CDR3 DNA: TGTGCCAGCAGTTTGGGTGGGGGACATAAAGCCGAGACCCAGTACTTC; D gene: .; clone size: .; J gene: TRBJ2-5; V gene: TRBV6-2/TRBV6-3
CDR3 protein: CAWSVQGIKTSGRTSTGELFF; CDR3 DNA: TGTGCCTGGAGTGTACAGGGGATTAAAACTAGCGGGAGGACCAGCACCGGGGAGCTGTTTTTT; D gene: TRBD2; clone size: few; J gene: TRBJ2-2; V gene: TRBV30
CDR3 protein: CASSETALSGNTIYF; CDR3 DNA: TGTGCCAGCAGCGAGACAGCGCTCTCTGGAAACACCATATATTTT; D gene: .; clone size: .; J gene: TRBJ1-3; V gene: TRBV28
CDR3 protein: CASTAITGGGYTF; CDR3 DNA: TGTGCCAGCACTGCCATCACAGGGGGTGGCTACACCTTC; D gene: TRBD1; clone size: .; J gene: TRBJ1-2; V gene: TRBV28
CDR3 protein: CASRGSNYGYTF; CDR3 DNA: TGCGCCAGCAGGGGCAGCAACTATGGCTACACCTTC; D gene: .; clone size: .; J gene: TRBJ1-2; V gene: TRBV10-2
CDR3 protein: CASSITGAGNTIYF; CDR3 DNA: TGTGCCAGTAGTATCACCGGGGCTGGAAACACCATATATTTT; D gene: .; clone size: few; J gene: TRBJ1-3; V gene: TRBV19
CDR3 protein: CASSKTSGRPSYNEQFF; CDR3 DNA: TGTGCCAGCAGCAAGACTAGCGGGAGGCCTTCCTACAATGAGCAGTTCTTC; D gene: .; clone size: .; J gene: TRBJ2-1; V gene: TRBV21-1
CDR3 protein: CASSLSGTLAVQPQHF; CDR3 DNA: TGTGCCAGCAGCTTAAGTGGCACGCTGGCGGTTCAGCCCCAGCATTTT; D gene: .; clone size: .; J gene: TRBJ1-5; V gene: TRBV7-2
CDR3 protein: CASSADLPTDTQYF; CDR3 DNA: TGTGCCAGCAGCGCGGATCTTCCCACAGATACGCAGTATTTT; D gene: .; clone size: .; J gene: TRBJ2-3; V gene: TRBV3-1/TRBV3-2
CDR3 protein: CASSLRPGETLFF; CDR3 DNA: TGTGCCAGCAGCTTAAGGCCAGGTGAAACACTGTTTTTT; D gene: .; clone size: once; J gene: TRBJ1-4; V gene: TRBV7-2
CDR3 protein: CASGGEKLFF; CDR3 DNA: TGTGCGTCGGGGGGGGAAAAACTGTTTTTT; D gene: .; clone size: .; J gene: TRBJ1-4; V gene: TRBV19
CDR3 protein: CASSRDRGYSPLHF; CDR3 DNA: TGTGCCAGCAGCCGGGACAGGGGATATTCACCCCTCCACTTT; D gene: TRBD1; clone size: .; J gene: TRBJ1-6; V gene: TRBV2
CDR3 protein: CASSEFRESPEAFF; CDR3 DNA: TGTGCCAGCAGTGAGTTTAGGGAGTCACCTGAAGCTTTCTTT; D gene: .; clone size: .; J gene: TRBJ1-1; V gene: TRBV6-1
CDR3 protein: CASSTDRGLPNTQYF; CDR3 DNA: TGTGCCAGCAGCACGGACAGGGGGCTTCCGAATACGCAGTATTTT; D gene: TRBD1; clone size: once; J gene: TRBJ2-3; V gene: TRBV7-9
CDR3 protein: CASSLTSGYTGELFF; CDR3 DNA: TGTGCCAGCAGCTTGACTAGCGGGTATACCGGGGAGCTGTTTTTT; D gene: TRBD2; clone size: few; J gene: TRBJ2-2; V gene: TRBV7-2
CDR3 protein: CASRIIGRARGNEQFF; CDR3 DNA: TGTGCCAGCAGAATCATCGGGAGGGCCAGGGGGAATGAGCAGTTCTTC; D gene: .; clone size: .; J gene: TRBJ2-1; V gene: TRBV7-2
CDR3 protein: CASSYSTGTTRPGNTIYF; CDR3 DNA: TGTGCCAGCAGCTATAGTACCGGGACAACGCGGCCTGGAAACACCATATATTTT; D gene: .; clone size: .; J gene: TRBJ1-3; V gene: TRBV5-5
CDR3 protein: CASAKQLNTEAFF; CDR3 DNA: TGTGCCAGTGCAAAACAGTTGAACACTGAAGCTTTCTTT; D gene: .; clone size: .; J gene: TRBJ1-1; V gene: TRBV19
CDR3 protein: CASSPQGPSNQPQHF; CDR3 DNA: TGTGCCAGCAGCCCACAGGGCCCTAGCAATCAGCCCCAGCATTTT; D gene: .; clone size: once; J gene: TRBJ1-5; V gene: TRBV6-2/TRBV6-3
CDR3 protein: CASRRGGGFTDTQYF; CDR3 DNA: TGTGCCAGCAGGCGGGGTGGCGGTTTCACAGATACGCAGTATTTT; D gene: .; clone size: .; J gene: TRBJ2-3; V gene: TRBV7-2
CDR3 protein: CASSAIPASGRFDEQFF; CDR3 DNA: TGTGCCAGCAGCGCCATCCCGGCTAGCGGGAGATTCGATGAGCAGTTCTTC; D gene: TRBD2; clone size: .; J gene: TRBJ2-1; V gene: TRBV9
CDR3 protein: CASSLSQRLGDRGKETQYF; CDR3 DNA: TGTGCCAGCAGCTTAAGTCAGCGTTTGGGGGACAGGGGTAAAGAGACCCAGTACTTC; D gene: TRBD1; clone size: .; J gene: TRBJ2-5; V gene: TRBV7-3
CDR3 protein: CASSVSGTGLETQYF; CDR3 DNA: TGTGCCAGCAGCGTCTCCGGGACAGGGCTAGAGACCCAGTACTTC; D gene: TRBD1; clone size: .; J gene: TRBJ2-5; V gene: TRBV9